These T cell receptor beta chains were read from a single sample in a study of blood T cell repertoires in COVID-19. Clones were read by immunoSEQ multiplex PCR, and TCRdb kept only the in-frame ones, dropping some. This table holds some 370,000 clones, roughly 90% found once. Sequenced input: peripheral blood. All receptors come from a man younger than 35 with active or convalescent COVID-19. Both conserved end residues are part of each CDR3. The D gene is left open where the match is weak. Only part of the rows carry a size: once, few, many, or a class if the clone is expanded.

length: 16; J: TRBJ2-2; D: TRBD1; size: NA; V: TRBV27; DNA: TGTGCCAGCAGGCACGGGACAGGGTCAAAAACCGGGGAGCTGTTTTTT; CDR3: CASRHGTGSKTGELFF
length: 16; J: TRBJ1-2; D: NA; size: NA; V: TRBV10-3; DNA: TGTGCCATCAGTGAGGTGGGGGCGTTAACCAATTATGGCTACACCTTC; CDR3: CAISEVGALTNYGYTF
length: 15; J: TRBJ2-1; D: NA; size: NA; V: TRBV6-5; DNA: TGTGCCAGCAGTCCTCTGGGCCAGTCGCCTAATGAGCAGTTCTTC; CDR3: CASSPLGQSPNEQFF
length: 14; J: TRBJ1-3; D: TRBD1; size: NA; V: TRBV11-2; DNA: TGTGCCAGCAGCTACAGGGGGCCTGGAAACACCATATATTTT; CDR3: CASSYRGPGNTIYF
length: 15; J: TRBJ1-2; D: NA; size: NA; V: TRBV4-3; DNA: TGCGCCAGCAGCCCCACGACCGGCCAGGGAAGAGGCTACACCTTC; CDR3: CASSPTTGQGRGYTF
length: 14; J: TRBJ1-5; D: TRBD1; size: NA; V: TRBV2; DNA: TGTGCCAGCGCAGACAGGGGTCGGAATCAGCCCCAGCATTTT; CDR3: CASADRGRNQPQHF
length: 14; J: TRBJ1-3; D: NA; size: NA; V: TRBV3-1/TRBV3-2; DNA: TGTGCCAGCAGCGAGAATGGAGGAGGAAACACCATATATTTT; CDR3: CASSENGGGNTIYF
length: 19; J: TRBJ1-3; D: NA; size: NA; V: TRBV6-1; DNA: TGTGCCAGCAGTGCCGGTGGGTATTCAAACAGTTCCTCTGGAAACACCATATATTTT; CDR3: CASSAGGYSNSSSGNTIYF
length: 12; J: TRBJ2-2; D: NA; size: once; V: TRBV28; DNA: TGTGCCAGCAGTTCTAGCACCGGGGAGCTGTTTTTT; CDR3: CASSSSTGELFF
length: 22; J: TRBJ1-5; D: NA; size: NA; V: TRBV5-3; DNA: TGTGCCAGATTTTCTGACGTCCGGGTATGCGGCGTCCCTCATTTTCAGGGTCAGCCCCAGCATTTT; CDR3: CARFSDVRVCGVPHFQGQPQHF
length: 12; J: TRBJ1-2; D: TRBD1; size: NA; V: TRBV6-5; DNA: TGTGCCAGCAGACAGGGGGTAGAAGGCTACACCTTC; CDR3: CASRQGVEGYTF
length: 13; J: TRBJ1-2; D: TRBD1; size: NA; V: TRBV24-1; DNA: TGTGCCACCAGCCGGACAGGCCTCTATGGCTACACCTTC; CDR3: CATSRTGLYGYTF
length: 14; J: TRBJ2-7; D: NA; size: NA; V: TRBV7-3; DNA: TGTGCCAGCAGTTTAAGACCTACAGACTACGAGCAGTACTTC; CDR3: CASSLRPTDYEQYF
length: 12; J: TRBJ1-3; D: NA; size: NA; V: TRBV14; DNA: TGTGCCAGCAGCCGAGTAAGAAACACCATATATTTT; CDR3: CASSRVRNTIYF
length: 14; J: TRBJ2-7; D: TRBD2; size: NA; V: TRBV6-5; DNA: TGTGCCAGCAGTTTAGCGGGAGGGCCCCACGAGCAGTACTTC; CDR3: CASSLAGGPHEQYF
length: 14; J: TRBJ2-7; D: TRBD2; size: NA; V: TRBV7-9; DNA: TGTGCCAGCAGCCAACTAGCGGGGGCCTACGAGCAGTACTTC; CDR3: CASSQLAGAYEQYF
length: 15; J: TRBJ1-1; D: NA; size: once; V: TRBV27; DNA: TGTGCCAGCAGTTTAAAGGCGGAAATGAACACTGAAGCTTTCTTT; CDR3: CASSLKAEMNTEAFF
length: 16; J: TRBJ2-1; D: TRBD1; size: once; V: TRBV28; DNA: TGTGCCAGCAGTAACGACAGGGGAGGCTCCTACAATGAGCAGTTCTTC; CDR3: CASSNDRGGSYNEQFF
length: 13; J: TRBJ1-1; D: TRBD1; size: once; V: TRBV7-8; DNA: TGTGCCAGCAGCTGGGACAGGGGAACTGAAGCTTTCTTT; CDR3: CASSWDRGTEAFF
length: 18; J: TRBJ2-2; D: TRBD1; size: NA; V: TRBV7-9; DNA: TGTGCCAGCAGCTTAGTATATAAACAGGGGATTTGGACCGGGGAGCTGTTTTTT; CDR3: CASSLVYKQGIWTGELFF
length: 14; J: TRBJ2-7; D: TRBD1; size: NA; V: TRBV6-2/TRBV6-3; DNA: TGTGCCAGCAGTTGGGACAGGGTATCCTACGCGCAGTACTTC; CDR3: CASSWDRVSYAQYF
length: 16; J: TRBJ2-3; D: TRBD2; size: NA; V: TRBV5-1; DNA: TGCGCCAGCAGTAAAACTAGCGGGGGAAGCACAGATACGCAGTATTTT; CDR3: CASSKTSGGSTDTQYF
length: 13; J: TRBJ1-5; D: NA; size: NA; V: TRBV28; DNA: TGTGCCAGCGAGCAGGGCGGCAATCAGCCCCAGCATTTT; CDR3: CASEQGGNQPQHF
length: 14; J: TRBJ2-2; D: TRBD1; size: NA; V: TRBV4-2; DNA: TGTGCCAGCAGCCGGGGACAGTTCACCGGGGAGCTGTTTTTT; CDR3: CASSRGQFTGELFF